The 18 T cell receptor beta chains in this list originate from one sample, sequenced in a study of technical replicates of blood from a handful of donors. Clones were sequenced by immunoSEQ multiplex PCR, and TCRdb holds only the in-frame ones, with some missing. The profile covers some 69,000 clones, with 75% to 90% appearing a single time and roughly 4.8% taken by the ten largest. Sequenced sample: PBMCs. Receptor source: a human donor in good health. Some clones in this sample may be carry-over from other donors' samples.

This clone was picked up a small number of times. The rearrangement links TRBV7-6 to TRBJ2-7, with TRBD1 identical over 12 bases. Germline V lookup: CDR1 SGHVS, CDR2 FNYEAQ. After removal of 5 bases from V and 4 bases from J, the junction contained 12 bases not matched to a gene. The CDR3 has 17 residues. CDR3: CASSPGTGGLLMYEQYF. CDR3 bases: TGTGCCAGCAGCCCGGGGACAGGGGGCTTGCTGATGTACGAGCAGTACTTC.

This chain connects TRBV4-1 to TRBJ1-2; 8 nucleotides agree with TRBD1. The V gene end was trimmed by 1 base and the J gene end by 7 bases; junction bases not matched to a gene: 11. The CDR3 length is 16 residues. Germline CDR1 and CDR2: MGHRA and YSYEKL. CDR3 amino acids: CASSQADRDFFRGYTF. In DNA, the CDR3 is TGCGCCAGCAGCCAAGCGGACAGGGACTTTTTTCGTGGCTACACCTTC.

The CDR3, as DNA: TGTGCCAGCAGCGTAGGAGGGGGGGCCCCGTCCTACAATGAGCAGTTCTTC. This encodes CASSVGGGAPSYNEQFF. The chain carries TRBV9 and TRBJ2-1, with a tentative D call TRBD2 (7 bases). The CDR3 is 17 amino acids. V lost 0 bases and J lost 1, with 14 bases in between. Germline V gene lookup returns CDR1 SGDLS and CDR2 YYNGEE. The full variable domain, with the rest looked up from reference TRBV9 and TRBJ2-1, is DSGVTQTPKHLITATGQRVTLRCSPRSGDLSVYWYQQSLDQGLQFLIQYYNGEERAKGNILERFSAQQFPDLHSELNLSSLELGDSALYFCASSVGGGAPSYNEQFFGPGTRLTVL.

The CDR3 region is CASSFGTLNSPLHF. CDR3 DNA: TGTGCCAGCAGCTTCGGGACTCTCAATTCACCCCTCCACTTT. The rearrangement joins TRBV7-8 to TRBJ1-6; D may be TRBD1 (5 bases). Germline V gene sequence: CDR1 SGHVS, CDR2 FQNEAQ. The germline V and J ends were trimmed by 3 bases and 7 bases, with 10 bases remaining between them. The length of the CDR3 is 14 residues.

The V gene is TRBV5-1, the J gene TRBJ2-4; weak D call: TRBD1 (7 bases). Trimming took off 2 bases at V and 0 bases at J, with 12 bases between the two ends. The CDR3 contains 16 residues. Per germline, CDR1 SGHRS and CDR2 YFSETQ. Here the CDR3 reads CASSFQGGLAKNIQYF. CDR3 DNA: TGCGCCAGCAGCTTTCAGGGGGGACTAGCCAAAAACATTCAGTACTTC.

The gene calls are TRBV10-3 and TRBJ2-2; 10 positions match TRBD2. The CDR3 loop spans 14 amino acids. With V trimmed by 10 bases and J by 5 bases, 7 bases remained unmatched. CDR1 ENHRY and CDR2 SYGVKD come from the germline V gene. In nucleotides, the CDR3 is TGTGCCACCCAAGCGGGGGGGATGACCGGGGAGCTGTTTTTT. This codes for CATQAGGMTGELFF.

The chain combines TRBV20-1 with TRBJ1-5, with D hard to call. The CDR3 loop spans 10 amino acids. Trimming cost V 6 bases and J 9 bases, with 9 bases left between them. In germline, CDR1 is DFQATT, CDR2 SNEGSKA (reference sequence). The CDR3 here is CSAGERPQHF. DNA for the CDR3: TGCAGTGCCGGAGAAAGGCCCCAGCATTTT.

The rearrangement uses TRBV2 and TRBJ2-2; 11 nucleotides match TRBD2. Germline-derived CDR1 and CDR2 are SNHLY and FYNNEI. The CDR3 consists of 21 residues. The V and J ends lost 5 bases and 2 bases, in that order; junction bases with no gene match: 19. The CDR3 nucleotides read TGTGCCAGCAGTCCCCGCTTTTTAGGGACTAGCGGCTTATCAAACACCGGGGAGCTGTTTTTT. Translating it yields CASSPRFLGTSGLSNTGELFF.

V gene TRBV7-2 combines with J gene TRBJ1-1; D gene uncertain. Trimming took 2 bases from V and 1 from J, leaving 8 bases between them. Germline V lookup: CDR1 SGHTA, CDR2 FQGNSA. The CDR3 consists of 14 residues. The DNA of the CDR3 is TGTGCCAGCAGCTTAAATATCCGGAACACTGAAGCTTTCTTT. This encodes CASSLNIRNTEAFF. Variable domain in full (rest from reference TRBV7-2 and TRBJ1-1): GAGVSQSPSNKVTEKGKDVELRCDPISGHTALYWYRQSLGQGLEFLIYFQGNSAPDKSGLPSDRFSAERTGGSVSTLTIQRTQQEDSAVYLCASSLNIRNTEAFFGQGTRLTVV.

This sequence joins TRBV5-4 and TRBJ1-2; D is ambiguous. The CDR3 is 14 amino acids. V was shortened by 0 bases and J by 0 bases, with 6 bases between the two germline ends. Germline V gene lookup returns CDR1 SGHNT and CDR2 YYREEE (reference sequence). The CDR3 loop is CASSLVSANYGYTF. Here the CDR3 DNA reads TGTGCCAGCAGCTTGGTGAGCGCTAACTATGGCTACACCTTC.

This sequence joins TRBV4-3 and TRBJ2-5, with 10 positions matching TRBD2. The germline V gene has CDR1 LGHNA and CDR2 YSLEER. Unmatched junction bases numbered 10, after V lost 4 bases and J lost 5 bases. This CDR3 has 16 amino acids. This CDR3 is CASSRGTGTSAETQYF. The CDR3 DNA reads as TGCGCCAGCAGCCGGGGTACCGGGACTAGCGCTGAGACCCAGTACTTC.

This sequence joins TRBV19 and TRBJ2-7, with D possibly being TRBD2 (5 bases). V dropped 1 base and J dropped 3 bases, with 13 bases sitting between them. CDR3 length: 15 residues. Germline V gives CDR1 LNHDA, CDR2 SQIVND (reference sequence). CDR3 sequence (DNA): TGTGCCAGTAGTATAGGCCTCGGGCGGGTCTACGAGCAGTACTTC. As protein: CASSIGLGRVYEQYF.

This clone occurred a few times. V usage is TRBV7-8 and J usage is TRBJ2-2; 10 bases match TRBD2. The CDR3 loop spans 19 amino acids. From germline, CDR1 is SGHVS and CDR2 FQNEAQ. After removal of 3 bases from V and 7 bases from J, the junction contained 17 bases not matched to a gene. The CDR3 loop reads CASSLEIRNQRGGIGELFF. The CDR3 DNA reads TGTGCCAGCAGCTTGGAAATCAGGAACCAGCGGGGGGGAATCGGGGAGCTGTTTTTT.

This chain joins TRBV30 and TRBJ2-7, with 9 bases matching TRBD1. CDR1 and CDR2 (germline): GTSNPN, SVGIG (reference sequence). The CDR3 runs 14 residues. V shed 3 bases, J shed 6 bases, and the junction held 9 bases outside the gene matches. The CDR3 here is CAWSPGQGFLEQYF. DNA of the CDR3: TGTGCCTGGAGCCCGGGACAGGGCTTCCTCGAGCAGTACTTC.

The chain carries TRBV6-6 and TRBJ2-1, with 7 bases aligning to TRBD1. Germline values: CDR1 MNHNY, CDR2 SVGAGI (reference sequence). The CDR3 has 13 amino acids. The ends lost 5 bases at V and 9 bases at J; junction bases unmatched: 7. The chain's CDR3 is CASSSTGAVEQFF. The CDR3 coding sequence is TGTGCCAGCAGTAGCACAGGGGCTGTTGAGCAGTTCTTC.

V gene TRBV5-8 combines with J gene TRBJ2-3; TRBD2 might be the D (7 bases). Per the germline V gene, CDR1 is SGHTS and CDR2 is YDEGEE. V was cut by 4 bases and J by 6 bases, with 15 bases left in between. The CDR3 extends over 14 amino acids. Written as DNA, the CDR3 is TGTGCCAGCAGCCCCGCGGGGGCTGGGGATACGCAGTATTTT. Translated, it gives CASSPAGAGDTQYF.

The chain combines TRBV6-1 with TRBJ2-3; the match to TRBD2 covers 13 bases. This CDR3 has 16 residues. V gave up 4 bases and J gave up 1 base; unmatched junction bases: 2. Germline V lookup: CDR1 MNHNS, CDR2 SASEGT. CDR3 sequence: CASSVGTSGGTDTQYF. For the CDR3, the DNA is TGTGCCAGCAGTGTGGGGACTAGCGGGGGCACAGATACGCAGTATTTT.

This sequence joins TRBV6-1 and TRBJ2-5; a weak D match, TRBD2 (5 bases). Between the trimmed V and J ends, which lost 4 bases and 6 bases, there was a span of 12 bases. The germline gives CDR1 MNHNS, CDR2 SASEGT. CDR3 size: 13 residues. The CDR3 DNA follows: TGTGCCAGCAGTGCGGGCGAGGGAAAGACCCAGTACTTC. It is translated as CASSAGEGKTQYF.